These 5 T cell receptor beta chains were all obtained from the same sample, sequenced in a study of blood T cells in healthy people across ages. The authors ran a second PCR of about 7 to 11 cycles using a sample-barcoded 5' primer and a J-beta primer mix. TCRdb analysed the 5' RACE reads with MiXCR anew, one entry per CDR3 protein. In the table there are 550,000 to 750,000 distinct CDR3 sequences, around 21% of which are singletons. The sample taken for sequencing was blood. Receptors were obtained from a man in his 70s in good health.

In its sample, this clonotype was seen a few times. V and J are TRBV7-2 and TRBJ1-2; D perhaps matches TRBD1 (5 bases). Germline CDR1 SGHTA, CDR2 FQGNSA. This CDR3 comprises 17 residues. The V end lost 1 base, the J end lost 4 bases, and 19 bases lay between the germline ends. The CDR3 DNA reads as TGTGCCAGCAGCTTAGAACCGGGTTTGGCAGGGCGCTATGGCTACACCTTC. Translation gives CASSLEPGLAGRYGYTF.

In this sample, this clonotype turned up a few times. This chain links TRBV6-2 or TRBV6-3 with TRBJ1-6; D remains unclear. Germline V lookup: CDR1 MNHEY, CDR2 SVGEGT. The CDR3 totals 14 residues. Trimming stripped 1 base from V and 5 bases from J, with 6 bases between. The CDR3 sequence is CASSYFTDNSPLHF. The DNA for the CDR3 is TGTGCCAGCAGTTACTTCACTGATAATTCACCCCTCCACTTT.

This clonotype was counted at least ten times. J is TRBJ2-5 and V is TRBV7-2; D assignment may be TRBD1 or TRBD2 (6 bases each). Trimming removed 2 bases from V and 4 bases from J, with 11 bases in between. Looked up from germline, CDR1 is SGHTA and CDR2 is FQGNSA. CDR3 length: 14 amino acids. The CDR3 loop is CASSLKGGGETQYF. The CDR3 DNA reads TGTGCCAGCAGCTTAAAGGGGGGCGGAGAGACCCAGTACTTC.

This clonotype showed up just a few times. One junction end does not reproduce the germline sequence, and a read error may be involved. V is TRBV7-2 and J is TRBJ2-5; 9 bases are shared with TRBD2. The J call could be wrong; TRBJ2-1 is a better fit for the DNA end. The CDR3 sequence is 18 residues long. The germline gives CDR1 SGHTA, CDR2 FQGNSA. The CDR3 nucleotides read TGTGCCAGCAGCTTAGGGGGTAGCGGGAGAATAAACTACGATGAGCAGTTCTTC. It codes for CASSLGGSGRINYDEQFF.

This clonotype was seen more than once but under ten times. The chain couples TRBV2 to TRBJ1-2; 7 bases align to TRBD1. This CDR3 contains 13 residues. With V trimmed by 8 bases and J by 4 bases, 7 bases remained unmatched. From germline, CDR1 is SNHLY and CDR2 FYNNEI. The CDR3 nucleotides read TGTGCCAGCGGAGGACAGGCCGGCTATGGCTACACCTTC. Amino acid sequence: CASGGQAGYGYTF.